Listed below are T cell receptor beta chains from one sample, sequenced in a study of control samples from healthy donors and cancer patients. Assay: immunoSEQ multiplex PCR; the TCRdb copy retains only in-frame clones and omits some. The sample records under 130,000 clones, about 89% being singletons. Sequences were obtained from PBMCs. The receptor set was obtained from a man between 60 and 75 years old with lung cancer. Both conserved end residues are part of each CDR3. Each record gives: clone size, CDR3 length, V gene, D gene, J gene, CDR3 protein, CDR3 DNA. The D gene is left open where the match is weak. Clone size is shown for a subset of rows, as once, few, many or a class of expanded clone.

>NA|15|TRBV10-3|TRBD2|TRBJ2-1
CAISSGLADNNEQFF
TGTGCCATCAGTTCTGGGCTAGCGGATAACAATGAGCAGTTCTTC
>few|18|TRBV3-1/TRBV3-2|NA|TRBJ1-5
CASSQSLTGRYSNQPQHF
TGTGCCAGCAGCCAATCATTAACAGGGCGCTATAGCAATCAGCCCCAGCATTTT
>NA|16|TRBV3-1/TRBV3-2|TRBD1|TRBJ2-1
CASSQEDRGPYNEQFF
TGTGCCAGCAGCCAAGAGGACAGGGGGCCCTACAATGAGCAGTTCTTC
>NA|16|TRBV24-1|NA|TRBJ1-5
CATSDLGVKGNQPQHF
TGTGCCACCAGTGATTTAGGGGTGAAGGGGAATCAGCCCCAGCATTTT
>NA|15|TRBV6-5|NA|TRBJ2-7
CASSFGGTSSYEQYF
TGTGCCAGCAGTTTCGGCGGGACTTCATCCTACGAGCAGTACTTC
>NA|14|TRBV11-1|NA|TRBJ1-2
CASSLTTGSSGYTF
TGTGCCAGCAGCTTGACCACAGGTTCCTCTGGCTACACCTTC
>NA|13|TRBV30|NA|TRBJ1-6
CAWSEASNSPLHF
TGTGCCTGGAGTGAGGCCTCGAATTCACCCCTCCACTTT
>NA|14|TRBV5-1|NA|TRBJ1-2
CASSFEGTNYGYTF
TGCGCCAGCAGCTTCGAGGGAACCAACTATGGCTACACCTTC
>NA|16|TRBV6-1|NA|TRBJ2-5
CASSEFGVRVKETQYF
TGTGCCAGCAGTGAATTCGGCGTACGGGTTAAAGAGACCCAGTACTTC
>NA|16|TRBV6-1|NA|TRBJ2-3
CASSEIGRRRQDTQYF
TGTGCCAGCAGTGAAATCGGTCGTAGACGTCAAGATACGCAGTATTTT
>NA|15|TRBV7-9|TRBD2|TRBJ2-2
CASPREGLNTGELFF
TGTGCCAGCCCGAGGGAGGGCTTAAACACCGGGGAGCTGTTTTTT
>once|13|TRBV29-1|NA|TRBJ2-2
CSVERGGLRELFF
TGCAGCGTTGAAAGGGGGGGTTTAAGGGAGCTGTTTTTT
>NA|16|TRBV7-8|TRBD2|TRBJ2-1
CASSLAASGGNNEQFF
TGTGCCAGCAGCTTAGCAGCGAGCGGGGGGAACAATGAGCAGTTCTTC
>NA|16|TRBV24-1|NA|TRBJ2-2
CATRRGGAGSTGELFF
TGTGCCACCAGAAGAGGGGGTGCGGGGTCCACCGGGGAGCTGTTTTTT
>NA|14|TRBV5-4|NA|TRBJ1-2
CASSFKGVNYGYTF
TGTGCCAGCAGCTTCAAGGGGGTAAACTATGGCTACACCTTC
>NA|15|TRBV5-8|NA|TRBJ2-1
CASSDRGSLQYEQFF
TGTGCCAGCAGCGATCGGGGTTCCCTACAATATGAGCAGTTCTTC
>NA|14|TRBV5-1|TRBD1|TRBJ1-3
CASRPPGQGNTIYF
TGCGCCAGCAGACCGCCGGGACAGGGGAACACCATATATTTT
>NA|14|TRBV18|NA|TRBJ2-2
CASSNLGNTGELFF
TGTGCCAGCTCCAACCTCGGGAACACCGGGGAGCTGTTTTTT
>NA|16|TRBV5-1|NA|TRBJ2-1
CASSSLGRSSYNEQFF
TGCGCCAGCAGCTCCCTGGGGCGCTCCTCCTACAATGAGCAGTTCTTC
>NA|16|TRBV24-1|NA|TRBJ2-2
CATSVRAAGGTGELFF
TGTGCCACCAGTGTCAGGGCGGCCGGGGGCACCGGGGAGCTGTTTTTT
>NA|13|TRBV7-9|NA|TRBJ2-7
CASSGTVTYEQYF
TGTGCCAGCAGCGGGACGGTAACCTACGAGCAGTACTTC
>NA|12|TRBV11-3|NA|TRBJ1-1
CASSRSGQEAFF
TGTGCCAGCAGCCGAAGCGGACAGGAAGCTTTCTTT
>NA|12|TRBV3-1/TRBV3-2|NA|TRBJ1-1
CASSQDVGEAFF
TGTGCCAGCAGCCAAGATGTGGGTGAAGCTTTCTTT
>few|15|TRBV5-6|NA|TRBJ1-2
CASSLGGRANYGYTF
TGTGCCAGCAGCTTGGGCGGACGAGCGAACTATGGCTACACCTTC
>NA|15|TRBV29-1|NA|TRBJ2-5
CSVVGSRGYQETQYF
TGCAGCGTTGTGGGCAGTCGAGGGTACCAGGAGACCCAGTACTTC
>NA|13|TRBV6-4|NA|TRBJ1-1
CASSDEEGTEAFF
TGTGCCAGCAGTGACGAGGAGGGGACTGAAGCTTTCTTT
>NA|14|TRBV6-5|TRBD1|TRBJ1-6
CASSYSRTGSPLHF
TGTGCCAGCAGTTACTCGAGGACAGGCTCACCCCTCCACTTT
>NA|15|TRBV5-1|TRBD1|TRBJ2-7
CASSYRTGPAYEQYF
TGCGCCAGCAGCTATCGGACAGGTCCGGCTTACGAGCAGTACTTC
>NA|15|TRBV3-1/TRBV3-2|NA|TRBJ1-1
CASKLLQGGITEAFF
TGTGCCAGCAAACTGTTGCAGGGAGGGATCACTGAAGCTTTCTTT
>NA|13|TRBV4-1|NA|TRBJ1-5
CASSQDPNQPQHF
TGCGCCAGCAGCCAAGATCCTAATCAGCCCCAGCATTTT
>NA|15|TRBV5-1|NA|TRBJ1-1
CASSSKGGGYTEAFF
TGCGCCAGCAGCTCGAAGGGGGGAGGGTACACTGAAGCTTTCTTT
>NA|13|TRBV6-5|NA|TRBJ1-2
CASRSQGGYGYTF
TGTGCCAGCAGAAGCCAAGGGGGCTATGGCTACACCTTC
>NA|15|TRBV12-5|NA|TRBJ2-3
CASGLGQSGTDTQYF
TGTGCTAGTGGTTTGGGACAGTCCGGCACAGATACGCAGTATTTT
>NA|14|TRBV19|TRBD1|TRBJ2-3
CASSQGAGTDTQYF
TGTGCCAGTAGCCAGGGGGCTGGCACAGATACGCAGTATTTT
>NA|17|TRBV4-1|TRBD1|TRBJ1-2
CASSQEDRGERYYGYTF
TGCGCCAGCAGCCAAGAGGACAGGGGCGAACGGTACTATGGCTACACCTTC
>NA|18|TRBV7-2|TRBD2|TRBJ2-1
CASSLERTSGGLNNEQFF
TGTGCCAGCAGCTTGGAGAGGACTAGCGGGGGGCTCAACAATGAGCAGTTCTTC
>NA|14|TRBV9|NA|TRBJ2-1
CASSPDLYYNEQFF
TGTGCCAGCAGCCCGGACTTGTACTACAATGAGCAGTTCTTC
>NA|12|TRBV6-5|NA|TRBJ2-3
CASSSGQDTQYF
TGTGCCAGCAGTTCGGGACAAGATACGCAGTATTTT
>NA|13|TRBV6-5|NA|TRBJ1-6
CASRGRLTSPLHF
TGTGCCAGCAGGGGGAGGTTGACTTCACCCCTCCACTTT